A selection of T cell receptor beta chains follows, all from one sample in a study of T cells in Graves' hyperthyroidism and ophthalmopathy. Using its own MiXCR run on the multiplex PCR reads, TCRdb lists one record per CDR3 protein. The sample includes 550,000 to 850,000 distinct CDR3 sequences, 18% of them seen just once. The sequencing sample was made of blood. These receptors were taken from a woman aged 50 to 60 with Graves' hyperthyroidism that later progressed to Graves' ophthalmopathy. The CDR3 runs from the conserved cysteine through the conserved F or W. A D gene is named only where the DNA matches it firmly. A row's size may be missing; if present it is once, few, many or a size class.

clone size: many
V gene: TRBV13
D gene: -
J gene: TRBJ1-5
CDR3 DNA: TGTGCCAGCAGCTTAAAGGGAGAGGGCAATCAGCCCCAGCATTTT
CDR3 protein: CASSLKGEGNQPQHF

clone size: -
V gene: TRBV18
D gene: -
J gene: TRBJ2-2
CDR3 DNA: TGTGCCAGCTCACCACAGCAGGGGAACACCGGGGAGCTGTTTTTT
CDR3 protein: CASSPQQGNTGELFF

clone size: -
V gene: TRBV29-1
D gene: TRBD1
J gene: TRBJ2-3
CDR3 DNA: TGCAGCGTCAGGGGGCAAGGAGATACGCAGTATTTT
CDR3 protein: CSVRGQGDTQYF

clone size: many
V gene: TRBV11-2
D gene: -
J gene: TRBJ2-5
CDR3 DNA: TGTGCCAGCAGCTCAAGACAGGACTCTCGCAACCAAGAGACCCAGTACTTC
CDR3 protein: CASSSRQDSRNQETQYF

clone size: few
V gene: TRBV18
D gene: TRBD1
J gene: TRBJ2-6
CDR3 DNA: TGTGCCAGCTCACCAGGGACAGGGGGCTCTGGGGCCAACGTCCTGACTTTC
CDR3 protein: CASSPGTGGSGANVLTF

clone size: few
V gene: TRBV5-6
D gene: -
J gene: TRBJ2-1
CDR3 DNA: TGTGCCAGCAGCTTGGACCCGACCCCCTACGTTTATGTGCAGTTCTTC
CDR3 protein: CASSLDPTPYVYVQFF

clone size: -
V gene: TRBV15
D gene: -
J gene: TRBJ1-2
CDR3 DNA: TGTGCCACCAGCAGAGAGGCCGGCAGGGTGAGAGGCGATGGCTACACCTTC
CDR3 protein: CATSREAGRVRGDGYTF

clone size: many
V gene: TRBV20-1
D gene: -
J gene: TRBJ1-1
CDR3 DNA: TGCAGTGCTAGAGACACCTTTAACACTGAAGCTTTCTTT
CDR3 protein: CSARDTFNTEAFF

clone size: few
V gene: TRBV29-1
D gene: -
J gene: TRBJ1-2
CDR3 DNA: TGCAGCGTTGTCCCGGATAGCTATGGCTACACCTTC
CDR3 protein: CSVVPDSYGYTF

clone size: once
V gene: TRBV9
D gene: TRBD2
J gene: TRBJ2-1
CDR3 DNA: TGTGCCAGCAGCGGAGTTGAACTAGCGGGGGGGAATGAGCAGTTCTTC
CDR3 protein: CASSGVELAGGNEQFF

clone size: many
V gene: TRBV12-3/TRBV12-4
D gene: -
J gene: TRBJ1-1
CDR3 DNA: TGTGCCAGCAGTTTCGGGGGGCCTGAAGCTTTCTTT
CDR3 protein: CASSFGGPEAFF

clone size: many
V gene: TRBV7-3
D gene: TRBD1
J gene: TRBJ2-1
CDR3 DNA: TGTGCCAGCAGCTCACTAGGGACAGGGGGCTCAGATGAGCAGTTCTTC
CDR3 protein: CASSSLGTGGSDEQFF

clone size: -
V gene: TRBV2
D gene: -
J gene: TRBJ2-1
CDR3 DNA: TGTGCCAGCAGTTCCCGGGGGGAGCAGTTCTTC
CDR3 protein: CASSSRGEQFF

clone size: few
V gene: TRBV19
D gene: TRBD2
J gene: TRBJ2-2
CDR3 DNA: TGTGCCAGTAGTATCCCCCCTAGCGGGGCCGGGGAGCTGTTTTTT
CDR3 protein: CASSIPPSGAGELFF

clone size: -
V gene: TRBV27
D gene: -
J gene: TRBJ1-5
CDR3 DNA: TGTGCCAGCAGCCAGGACCTTGGCGGGCATCAGCCCCAGCATTTT
CDR3 protein: CASSQDLGGHQPQHF

clone size: -
V gene: TRBV5-8
D gene: TRBD2
J gene: TRBJ2-2
CDR3 DNA: TGTGCCAGCAGACCATCCGGGACTAGCGGGAACACCGGGGAGCTGTTTTTT
CDR3 protein: CASRPSGTSGNTGELFF

clone size: -
V gene: TRBV18
D gene: TRBD1
J gene: TRBJ1-5
CDR3 DNA: TGTGCCAGCTCACAGGGGGCCCAGCAGCCCCAGCATTTT
CDR3 protein: CASSQGAQQPQHF

clone size: few
V gene: TRBV27
D gene: -
J gene: TRBJ2-2
CDR3 DNA: TGTGCCAGCAGTTTATCCGATCTTAGCGGCACCGGGGAGCTGTTTTTT
CDR3 protein: CASSLSDLSGTGELFF

clone size: few
V gene: TRBV20-1
D gene: -
J gene: TRBJ1-5
CDR3 DNA: TGCAGTGCTAGAGATCTCGGGGGGGCTGGGCAGCCCCAGCATTTT
CDR3 protein: CSARDLGGAGQPQHF

clone size: -
V gene: TRBV5-6
D gene: -
J gene: TRBJ1-4
CDR3 DNA: TGTGCCAGCAGCTTGGGAGGTCGGAGGGATGAAAAACTGTTTTTT
CDR3 protein: CASSLGGRRDEKLFF

clone size: few
V gene: TRBV19
D gene: -
J gene: TRBJ2-3
CDR3 DNA: TGTGCCAGTAGTACCCCCAGACAGGGAGGATCAGATACGCAGTATTTT
CDR3 protein: CASSTPRQGGSDTQYF

clone size: many
V gene: TRBV29-1
D gene: -
J gene: TRBJ2-2
CDR3 DNA: TGCAGCGTTTCCGGGACCGCGAACACCGGGGAGCTGTTTTTT
CDR3 protein: CSVSGTANTGELFF

clone size: many
V gene: TRBV11-2
D gene: -
J gene: TRBJ1-2
CDR3 DNA: TGTGCCAGCTCCTCCTCCAGGGTCGGGGGCTACACCTTC
CDR3 protein: CASSSSRVGGYTF

clone size: -
V gene: TRBV11-1
D gene: -
J gene: TRBJ1-5
CDR3 DNA: TGTGCCAGCAGCCGAGGCGGGGGAAGTCAGCCCCAGCATTTT
CDR3 protein: CASSRGGGSQPQHF

clone size: many
V gene: TRBV12-3/TRBV12-4
D gene: -
J gene: TRBJ2-1
CDR3 DNA: TGTGCCAGCAGTTTAGCGAGAGGTGAGCAGTTCTTC
CDR3 protein: CASSLARGEQFF

clone size: many
V gene: TRBV6-1
D gene: TRBD2
J gene: TRBJ2-5
CDR3 DNA: TGTGCCAGCAGTGATAGCGGGGGCAAAGAGACCCAGTACTTC
CDR3 protein: CASSDSGGKETQYF

clone size: -
V gene: TRBV27
D gene: -
J gene: TRBJ2-2
CDR3 DNA: TGTGCCAGCACGCAGTCCTACACCGGGGAGCTGTTTTTT
CDR3 protein: CASTQSYTGELFF

clone size: many
V gene: TRBV3-1
D gene: -
J gene: TRBJ1-1
CDR3 DNA: TGTGCCAGCAGCCAACACCAACTGAACACTGAAGCTTTCTTT
CDR3 protein: CASSQHQLNTEAFF

clone size: many
V gene: TRBV3-1
D gene: -
J gene: TRBJ2-4
CDR3 DNA: TGTGCCAGCAGCCAACAGGGGCTGGTAAACATTCAGTACTTC
CDR3 protein: CASSQQGLVNIQYF

clone size: many
V gene: TRBV5-1
D gene: TRBD2
J gene: TRBJ2-1
CDR3 DNA: TGCGCCAGCAGCTTGGCTCGTTTGCGGGGGGAGCAGTTCTTC
CDR3 protein: CASSLARLRGEQFF

clone size: few
V gene: TRBV10-3
D gene: TRBD2
J gene: TRBJ2-1
CDR3 DNA: TGTGCCATCGGACTAGCGGGGGGGAATGAGCAGTTCTTC
CDR3 protein: CAIGLAGGNEQFF

clone size: many
V gene: TRBV3-1
D gene: -
J gene: TRBJ2-5
CDR3 DNA: TGTGCCAGCAGCCAAGAAAGTGCACTAGCAAAGTACTTC
CDR3 protein: CASSQESALAKYF

clone size: -
V gene: TRBV27
D gene: TRBD2
J gene: TRBJ2-5
CDR3 DNA: TGTGCCAGCTGCACTAGCGGGGGGACCCAGTACTTC
CDR3 protein: CASCTSGGTQYF

clone size: many
V gene: TRBV11-2
D gene: TRBD1
J gene: TRBJ2-7
CDR3 DNA: TGTGCCAGCAGCGCCCGGGACAGGGGATTGGGCTACGAGCAGTACTTC
CDR3 protein: CASSARDRGLGYEQYF

clone size: -
V gene: TRBV6-2/TRBV6-3
D gene: TRBD1
J gene: TRBJ1-3
CDR3 DNA: TGTGCCAGCAGGCTCACAGGGGACTCTGGAAACACCATATATTTT
CDR3 protein: CASRLTGDSGNTIYF

clone size: -
V gene: TRBV15
D gene: TRBD2
J gene: TRBJ2-3
CDR3 DNA: TGTGCCACCAGCAGAAAAGTAGCGGGGGCCACAGATACGCAGTATTTT
CDR3 protein: CATSRKVAGATDTQYF

clone size: -
V gene: TRBV20-1
D gene: -
J gene: TRBJ1-2
CDR3 DNA: TGCAGTGCTAGAGCGCTTAGGGGTGAAGGCTACACCTTC
CDR3 protein: CSARALRGEGYTF

clone size: many
V gene: TRBV3-1
D gene: -
J gene: TRBJ1-2
CDR3 DNA: TGTGCCAGCAGACCCGGGAACTATGGCTACACCTTC
CDR3 protein: CASRPGNYGYTF

clone size: few
V gene: TRBV20-1
D gene: -
J gene: TRBJ2-4
CDR3 DNA: TGCAGTGCTAATGGGGGGGGCCGAAACATTCAGTACTTC
CDR3 protein: CSANGGGRNIQYF

clone size: -
V gene: TRBV6-2/TRBV6-3
D gene: TRBD1
J gene: TRBJ1-1
CDR3 DNA: TGTGCCAGCAGTGGATGGACAGGCAAAGGCTTTGACACTGAAGCTTTCTTT
CDR3 protein: CASSGWTGKGFDTEAFF

clone size: once
V gene: TRBV6-5
D gene: TRBD2
J gene: TRBJ2-2
CDR3 DNA: TGTGCCAGCAGCCACTCGGGGGGGAAGAACACCGGGGAGCTGTTTTTT
CDR3 protein: CASSHSGGKNTGELFF